This entry is about one T cell receptor beta chain. TCRdb re-called the RT-PCR reads with MiXCR, one entry per CDR3 protein. The sample consists of about 700,000 distinct CDR3 sequences, 14% of them appearing once. The CDR3 runs 11 residues. The germline V gene encodes CDR1 ENHRY and CDR2 SYGVKD. Trimming removed 10 bases at V and 12 bases at J, with 16 bases between. The V gene is TRBV10-3, the J gene TRBJ2-1; D perhaps matches TRBD2 (5 bases). This clonotype originated in a female donor in good health, serving as a healthy control. Sequenced: memory CD4+ T cells from blood. CDR3 sequence: CATGGRDGQFF. The CDR3 DNA is TGTGCCACCGGAGGCCGGGATGGGCAGTTCTTC.